Following are 32 T cell receptor beta chains from one sample sequenced in a study of T cells in Graves' hyperthyroidism and ophthalmopathy. The TCR beta CDR3 regions underwent amplification using RNA transcripts as the source. Carried out on the TCR CDR3, a first-round RT-PCR used the HTBI primer set. TCRdb reprocessed the multiplex PCR reads via MiXCR and lists one record per CDR3 protein. The sample has around 690,000 distinct CDR3 sequences, approximately 15% seen once. The specimen sequenced was blood. These receptors originate from a man aged 50 to 59 with Graves' hyperthyroidism.

In its sample, this clonotype was seen many times. This CDR3 reads CASSLGKPVPDTQYF. DNA of the CDR3: TGCGCCAGCAGCTTGGGCAAACCAGTCCCAGATACGCAGTATTTT. This chain connects TRBV5-1 to TRBJ2-3; D uncertain. The V end was cut by 0 bases, the J end by 4 bases, with 12 bases between. The CDR3 is 15 amino acids. CDR1 is SGHRS and CDR2 is YFSETQ in the germline V gene.

A few counts support this clonotype. V usage is TRBV24-1 and J usage is TRBJ1-5; D unclear. Trimming left V 4 bases short and J 5 bases short, with 5 bases between. Looked up from germline, CDR1 is KGHDR and CDR2 is SFDVKD. This CDR3 spans 12 amino acids. DNA of the CDR3: TGTGCCACCAGTGAATTTGATCAGCCCCAGCATTTT. Protein: CATSEFDQPQHF.

This clonotype was seen many times. The chain recombines TRBV27 with TRBJ1-5; D unclear. This CDR3 has 15 amino acids. With 6 bases removed from V and 7 bases from J, the gap between germline ends came to 19 bases. Germline CDR1 reads MNHEY; CDR2 reads SMNVEV (reference sequence). DNA for the CDR3: TGTGCCAGCAGCTCGGTGGATGGGCTGAGGCAGCCCCAGCATTTT. Translation gives CASSSVDGLRQPQHF.

The V call is TRBV27, the J call TRBJ1-5; 7 positions agree with TRBD1. This CDR3 contains 15 residues. The V segment lost 5 bases and the J segment 7 bases; nucleotides outside the gene matches: 11. CDR1 MNHEY and CDR2 SMNVEV come from the germline V gene (reference sequence). The CDR3 loop reads CASSLQGRARQPQHF. The CDR3 DNA is TGTGCCAGCAGTCTACAGGGGAGGGCGCGACAGCCCCAGCATTTT.

The chain combines TRBV29-1 with TRBJ2-7; D gene uncertain. Germline loops: CDR1 SQVTM, CDR2 ANQGSEA. V was cut by 4 bases and J by 1 base, with 8 bases left in between. This CDR3 is built from 12 residues. The CDR3 loop reads CSVAQKSYEQYF. Here the CDR3 DNA reads TGCAGCGTTGCCCAGAAATCCTACGAGCAGTACTTC.

This clonotype was seen repeatedly, ten times or more. The chain is built from TRBV20-1 and TRBJ2-7; the D is unclear. Germline loops: CDR1 DFQATT, CDR2 SNEGSKA (reference sequence). The V and J ends lost 1 base and 6 bases respectively, with 13 bases between them. There are 13 residues in the CDR3. The CDR3 region has the DNA TGCAGTGCTAGAGCAAGTACTCGAGGCGAGCAGTACTTC. Protein product: CSARASTRGEQYF.

This clonotype was counted only a few times. The J gene is TRBJ2-7, the V gene TRBV7-9, with D possibly TRBD1 on 5 matching bases. V lost 5 bases and J 1 base, leaving 18 bases between the germline ends. Germline V gene sequence: CDR1 SEHNR, CDR2 FQNEAQ (reference sequence). CDR3 length: 16 amino acids. CDR3 residues: CASSLPRVGPSYEQYF. The CDR3 coding sequence is TGTGCCAGCAGCCTACCCAGGGTTGGACCTTCCTACGAGCAGTACTTC.

This chain uses TRBV12-3 or TRBV12-4 with TRBJ2-7, with 11 bases that match TRBD2. The CDR3 loop spans 15 amino acids. V lost 8 bases to trimming and J lost 0 bases; unmatched junction nucleotides: 6. The CDR3 region is CASGLAGLSSYEQYF. The CDR3 nucleotides read TGTGCCAGCGGACTAGCGGGCCTAAGCTCCTACGAGCAGTACTTC.

In its sample, this clonotype was seen many times. The rearrangement uses TRBV2 and TRBJ1-4, with D possibly being TRBD1 (6 bases). CDR3 size: 15 residues. V dropped 5 bases and J dropped 8 bases, with 18 bases sitting between them. The germline V gene encodes CDR1 SNHLY and CDR2 FYNNEI. The CDR3: CASSLNRVPVEKLFF. DNA for the CDR3: TGTGCCAGCAGTCTAAACAGGGTACCAGTCGAAAAACTGTTTTTT. The full variable domain, with the rest looked up from reference TRBV2 and TRBJ1-4, is EPEVTQTPSHQVTQMGQEVILRCVPISNHLYFYWYRQILGQKVEFLVSFYNNEISEKSEIFDDQFSVERPDGSNFTLKIRSTKLEDSAMYFCASSLNRVPVEKLFFGSGTQLSVL.

This clonotype was seen at least ten times. V gene TRBV28 combines with J gene TRBJ2-1, with D unresolved. The V gene's germline CDR1 is MDHEN and CDR2 SYDVKM. This CDR3 region has 12 residues. With 6 bases removed from V and 8 bases from J, the gap between germline ends came to 11 bases. The CDR3 DNA sequence: TGTGCCAGCAGACTAAGTACGCATGAGCAGTTCTTC. Protein: CASRLSTHEQFF.

This clonotype was seen ten or more times. The genes are TRBV12-3 or TRBV12-4 and TRBJ1-6; no definite D call. The CDR3 spans 14 residues. V gave up 5 bases and J gave up 5 bases, with 10 bases separating them. The CDR3 DNA sequence: TGTGCCAGCAGTCTATCTGCTCATAATTCACCCCTCCACTTT. Amino acid sequence: CASSLSAHNSPLHF.

The sample holds a few counts of this clonotype. This chain links TRBV9 with TRBJ1-3; 7 bases map to TRBD1. Germline CDR1 is SGDLS and CDR2 is YYNGEE. The CDR3 is made up of 16 amino acids. Unmatched junction bases numbered 6, after V lost 3 bases and J lost 0 bases. The CDR3 spells CASSARTGHSGNTIYF. CDR3 in DNA: TGTGCCAGCAGCGCCCGGACAGGCCACTCTGGAAACACCATATATTTT.

The chain couples TRBV7-3 to TRBJ2-3; 9 bases map to TRBD2. The CDR3 length is 15 residues. V lost 2 bases, J lost 8 bases, and 8 bases stayed unmatched. CDR1 is SGHTA, CDR2 FQGTGA, per germline. CDR3 DNA sequence: TGTGCCAGCAGCTTAGCCCTAGCGGGAAGAGGTACGCAGTATTTT. Translating it yields CASSLALAGRGTQYF.

The table lists this clonotype with many counts. The chain employs TRBV12-3 or TRBV12-4 and TRBJ1-5; 7 bases are shared with TRBD1. Trimming took 3 bases from V and 4 from J; bases not matched to a gene: 6. This CDR3 is 15 amino acids long. The CDR3 DNA reads as TGTGCCAGCAGTTTCCCTCAGGGGGGAAATCAGCCCCAGCATTTT. This gives the protein CASSFPQGGNQPQHF.

This clonotype was counted ten times or more. This may be a read error: a much more frequent sequence differs by one nucleotide. The chain uses TRBV28 and TRBJ2-4, with D tentatively TRBD1 (6 bases). From germline, CDR1 is MDHEN and CDR2 SYDVKM. The CDR3 runs 15 residues. CDR3 DNA sequence: TGTGCCGGCAGTATTCCTCCGGGACAAGGAAACATTCAGTACTTC. Translating gives CAGSIPPGQGNIQYF.

This clonotype was detected ten times or more. The chain joins TRBV7-3 to TRBJ2-7; 9 bases map to TRBD1. Germline-derived CDR1 and CDR2 are SGHTA and FQGTGA. CDR3 length equals 15 residues. With V trimmed by 1 base and J by 6 bases, 7 bases remained unmatched. The CDR3 DNA reads TGTGCCAGCAGCTTAAGTGGGACAGGGTTCGGCGAGCAGTACTTC. This gives the protein CASSLSGTGFGEQYF. The full variable domain, its missing parts supplied by reference TRBV7-3 and TRBJ2-7, is GAGVSQTPSNKVTEKGKYVELRCDPISGHTALYWYRQSLGQGPEFLIYFQGTGAADDSGLPNDRFFAVRPEGSVSTLKIQRTERGDSAVYLCASSLSGTGFGEQYFGPGTRLTVT.

The chain employs TRBV27 and TRBJ1-2; 7 nucleotides line up with TRBD1. Germline loops: CDR1 MNHEY, CDR2 SMNVEV (reference sequence). The CDR3 runs to 16 residues. V dropped 4 bases and J dropped 8; count of bases not matched to a gene: 16. The CDR3 loop is CASSSLLQGTGEGYTF. Written as DNA, the CDR3 is TGTGCCAGCAGTTCCCTTTTACAGGGGACGGGGGAAGGCTACACCTTC.

This clonotype was counted ten times or more. The chain uses TRBV7-2 and TRBJ1-1; the D is unclear. V was clipped by 1 base and J by 5 bases, with 11 bases between them. This CDR3 has 14 amino acids. From germline, CDR1 is SGHTA and CDR2 FQGNSA. This chain's CDR3 is CASSLGVGRTEAFF. In DNA, the CDR3 is TGTGCCAGCAGCTTAGGGGTAGGGAGGACTGAAGCTTTCTTT.

This CDR3 is CASSLRQKPYEQYF. Written as DNA, the CDR3 is TGTGCCAGCAGTCTCCGACAGAAGCCCTACGAGCAGTACTTC. The chain joins TRBV6-1 to TRBJ2-7; D possibly corresponds to TRBD1 (5 bases). Trimming shortened V by 5 bases and J by 2 bases, and 13 bases separated the two germline ends. Germline V CDR1 and CDR2: MNHNS, SASEGT. The CDR3 loop spans 14 amino acids.

The CDR3: CASTMTGYTEAFF. In DNA, the CDR3 is TGTGCCAGCACTATGACAGGGTACACTGAAGCTTTCTTT. The chain couples TRBV6-1 to TRBJ1-1; 7 bases match TRBD1. This CDR3 comprises 13 residues. CDR1 MNHNS and CDR2 SASEGT come from the germline V gene. V gave up 7 bases and J gave up 3 bases; unmatched junction bases: 5.

This clonotype was observed a few times. The chain links TRBV4-1 to TRBJ1-1, with a possible D match to TRBD1 (5 bases). V gave up 5 bases and J gave up 1 base, with 14 bases separating them. The CDR3 extends over 15 amino acids. CDR1 MGHRA and CDR2 YSYEKL come from the germline V gene. The CDR3 DNA follows: TGCGCCAGCAGCTTGCCGGGACGGAGGAACACTGAAGCTTTCTTT. Translation: CASSLPGRRNTEAFF.

This clonotype was seen ten or more times. The chain uses TRBV5-6 and TRBJ2-7; TRBD1 agrees at 7 bases. The V gene end was trimmed by 1 base and the J gene end by 4 bases; junction bases not matched to a gene: 8. The germline CDR1 and CDR2 sequences are SGHDT and YYEEEE. CDR3 length: 15 residues. The CDR3 DNA reads TGTGCCAGCAGCTTGAACGGGCAGGGGGAATACGAGCAGTACTTC. It is translated as CASSLNGQGEYEQYF.

The chain is built from TRBV20-1 and TRBJ1-2; D remains unclear. CDR1 and CDR2 from the germline V gene are DFQATT and SNEGSKA (reference sequence). CDR3 size: 15 residues. V was shortened by 0 bases and J by 5 bases, with 16 bases between the two germline ends. CDR3 loop: CSARDPQAAGYGYTF. In DNA form, the CDR3 reads TGCAGTGCTAGAGATCCCCAGGCCGCGGGGTATGGCTACACCTTC.

The chain carries TRBV5-6 and TRBJ2-1; TRBD2 matches at 12 bases. Per germline, CDR1 SGHDT and CDR2 YYEEEE. The CDR3 totals 18 residues. J was trimmed by 3 bases and V by 4 bases; bases with no gene match: 11. For the CDR3, the DNA is TGTGCCAGCAGCCGCGTCCAGACTAGCGGGAGTTTCTACAATGAGCAGTTCTTC. It codes for CASSRVQTSGSFYNEQFF. Complete variable domain (other parts from reference TRBV5-6 and TRBJ2-1): DAGVTQSPTHLIKTRGQQVTLRCSPKSGHDTVSWYQQALGQGPQFIFQYYEEEERQRGNFPDRFSGHQFPNYSSELNVNALLLGDSALYLCASSRVQTSGSFYNEQFFGPGTRLTVL.

With respect to this clonotype: One end of the junction fails to match germline, which may point to a read error. The chain joins TRBV3-1 to TRBJ1-5; D is unresolved. The length of the CDR3 is 15 residues. The germline gives CDR1 LGHDT, CDR2 YNNKEL (reference sequence). DNA for the CDR3: TGTGCCAGTAGCCAAGATTTTGGAGGATATCAGCCCCAGCATTTT. It yields the protein CASSQDFGGYQPQHF.

This clonotype was seen many times. The chain recombines TRBV20-1 with TRBJ2-3; D not resolved. The ends were cut back, 6 bases at V and 2 bases at J, with 12 bases in the middle. This CDR3 spans 13 amino acids. CDR1 and CDR2 from the germline V gene are DFQATT and SNEGSKA (reference sequence). The CDR3, as DNA: TGCAGTGCGTCTCAGATGATCACAGATACGCAGTATTTT. Its translation: CSASQMITDTQYF.

V usage is TRBV29-1 and J usage is TRBJ2-7; either TRBD1 or TRBD2 may supply D (5 bases each). Germline lookup yields CDR1 SQVTM and CDR2 ANQGSEA. V was cut by 6 bases and J by 2 bases, with 14 bases left in between. The CDR3 totals 13 residues. In nucleotides, the CDR3 is TGCAGCGTCCGGGACGGAAGTCCCTACGAGCAGTACTTC. Amino acid sequence: CSVRDGSPYEQYF.

In this sample, this clonotype turned up many times. The rearrangement joins TRBV27 to TRBJ1-4; the D is unclear. Per germline, CDR1 MNHEY and CDR2 SMNVEV (reference sequence). This CDR3 region has 15 residues. V lost 5 bases, J lost 7 bases, and 17 bases lay in between. In DNA form, the CDR3 reads TGTGCCAGCAGTCTGTATTTTAGCTCAGGTGAAAAACTGTTTTTT. As protein: CASSLYFSSGEKLFF.

The genes are TRBV6-1 and TRBJ1-1; D is unclear. Deletions cut 2 bases from V and 0 bases from J, with 7 bases between. This CDR3 is 14 amino acids long. The germline V gene has CDR1 MNHNS and CDR2 SASEGT. The CDR3 loop is CASSESNLNTEAFF. The CDR3 DNA sequence: TGTGCCAGCAGTGAATCCAACCTGAACACTGAAGCTTTCTTT.

The chain employs TRBV10-3 and TRBJ1-3; D is uncertain. V was shortened by 7 bases and J by 2 bases, with 9 bases between the two germline ends. This CDR3 comprises 13 residues. Germline CDR1 and CDR2: ENHRY and SYGVKD. The CDR3 DNA reads as TGTGCCATCAACCCGGCGCCTGGAAACACCATATATTTT. It encodes CAINPAPGNTIYF.

This clonotype occurred many times. The gene calls are TRBV11-2 and TRBJ2-5; TRBD2 agrees at 11 bases. Germline CDR1 and CDR2: SGHAT and FQNNGV. The CDR3 totals 16 residues. The J segment lost 5 bases and the V segment lost 5 bases, leaving 10 bases of the junction unmatched. CDR3 sequence (DNA): TGTGCCAGCAGCGCCTCGGGACTAGCGGCTTTGGAGACCCAGTACTTC. It codes for CASSASGLAALETQYF.

There are many counts of this clonotype. The chain recombines TRBV7-8 with TRBJ2-5; the match to TRBD2 covers 12 bases. The CDR3 spans 12 residues. The V segment lost 8 bases and the J segment 9 bases; nucleotides outside the gene matches: 4. Germline assignment: CDR1 SGHVS and CDR2 FQNEAQ. The CDR3 DNA reads TGTGCCAGCGCTCTAGCGGGAGGGGCCCAGTACTTC. Protein: CASALAGGAQYF.